These 21 T cell receptor beta chains were all obtained from the same sample, sequenced in a study of cytomegalovirus exposure and HLA in healthy donors. 13 Jbeta primers and 60 Vbeta primers were used for the PCR. TCRdb keeps only in-frame clones here, not all; method: immunoSEQ multiplex PCR. The repertoire includes 98,000 or so clones, about 80% of them detected once, and roughly 5% sits in the top ten. Source material: PBMCs. These receptors were collected from a man aged 55 to 70 in good health and CMV-seropositive.

The chain joins TRBV6-1 to TRBJ1-2, with a possible D match to TRBD1 (5 bases). The V gene's germline CDR1 is MNHNS and CDR2 SASEGT. This CDR3 is 14 amino acids long. The ends were cut back, 4 bases at V and 4 bases at J, with 13 bases in the middle. CDR3 in DNA: TGTGCCAGCAGTGGGTCGACAGCCACCTATGGCTACACCTTC. Residues: CASSGSTATYGYTF.

The V call is TRBV5-1, the J call TRBJ1-3, with D unresolved. Trimming cost V 0 bases and J 0 bases, with 13 bases left between them. The CDR3 covers 17 residues. Germline CDR1 is SGHRS and CDR2 is YFSETQ. The CDR3 DNA reads TGCGCCAGCAGCTTGGCCGATCGAAGCCACTCTGGAAACACCATATATTTT. Its translation: CASSLADRSHSGNTIYF.

This clone was detected a few times. The chain is built from TRBV5-4 and TRBJ1-1, with no clear D. This CDR3 spans 14 amino acids. Deletions cut 4 bases from V and 7 bases from J, with 17 bases between. CDR1 is SGHNT and CDR2 is YYREEE in the germline V gene (reference sequence). CDR3 DNA: TGTGCCAGCAGCCCGGGTGAGGCCTTGAGTGAAGCTTTCTTT. Amino acid sequence: CASSPGEALSEAFF.

The rearrangement joins TRBV5-1 to TRBJ2-1, with 8 bases lining up with TRBD2. Germline values: CDR1 SGHRS, CDR2 YFSETQ. V dropped 4 bases and J dropped 2; count of bases not matched to a gene: 14. This CDR3 comprises 18 residues. The CDR3 coding sequence is TGCGCCAGCAGCCCTTTGGGGGCGGGGGGCCCCCCCTACAATGAGCAGTTCTTC. This gives the protein CASSPLGAGGPPYNEQFF.

This chain uses TRBV7-9 with TRBJ1-6; 7 bases are a match to TRBD1. Germline values: CDR1 SEHNR, CDR2 FQNEAQ (reference sequence). The J segment lost 1 base and the V segment lost 1 base, leaving 4 bases of the junction unmatched. CDR3 length equals 17 residues. The CDR3: CASSLGTGESYNSPLHF. CDR3 DNA: TGTGCCAGCAGCTTAGGAACAGGGGAGTCCTATAATTCACCCCTCCACTTT.

This chain links TRBV7-8 with TRBJ2-1; TRBD1 aligns across 9 bases. Looked up from germline, CDR1 is SGHVS and CDR2 is FQNEAQ. The ends lost 2 bases at V and 6 bases at J; junction bases unmatched: 11. This CDR3 has 17 amino acids. CDR3 nucleotides: TGTGCCAGCAGCTTAAATCCAACCGGGACAGGGTCCAATGAGCAGTTCTTC. Translation: CASSLNPTGTGSNEQFF. The variable domain in full, with the rest retrieved from reference TRBV7-8 and TRBJ2-1, is GAGVSQSPRYKVAKRGQDVALRCDPISGHVSLFWYQQALGQGPEFLTYFQNEAQLDKSGLPSDRFFAERPEGSVSTLKIQRTQQEDSAVYLCASSLNPTGTGSNEQFFGPGTRLTVL.

This rearrangement joins TRBV19 to TRBJ2-7, with D tentatively TRBD1 (6 bases). The germline V gene encodes CDR1 LNHDA and CDR2 SQIVND (reference sequence). This CDR3 has 15 residues. Trimming stripped 3 bases from V and 2 bases from J, with 14 bases between. CDR3 nucleotides: TGTGCCAGTAGTATCCAGGGGAAGAGCGCCTACGAGCAGTACTTC. Protein product: CASSIQGKSAYEQYF. Combining the CDR3 with reference TRBV19 and TRBJ2-7 gives the whole variable domain DGGITQSPKYLFRKEGQNVTLSCEQNLNHDAMYWYRQDPGQGLRLIYYSQIVNDFQKGDIAEGYSVSREKKESFPLTVTSAQKNPTAFYLCASSIQGKSAYEQYFGPGTRLTVT.

The chain employs TRBV30 and TRBJ2-1; tentatively, D is TRBD1 (6 bases). Germline CDR1 GTSNPN, CDR2 SVGIG (reference sequence). CDR3 length: 10 amino acids. V was cut by 2 bases and J by 16 bases, with 12 bases left in between. As DNA, the CDR3 is TGTGCCTGGAGTTCACAGGGTTTCTTCTTC. Protein sequence: CAWSSQGFFF.

The chain carries TRBV7-2 and TRBJ1-5; D is possibly TRBD1 (6 bases). CDR3 size: 16 residues. Trimming shortened V by 5 bases and J by 2 bases, and 16 bases separated the two germline ends. Germline CDR1 SGHTA, CDR2 FQGNSA. CDR3: CASSPPGAGGNQPQHF. The CDR3, as DNA: TGTGCCAGCAGCCCCCCAGGGGCCGGGGGCAATCAGCCCCAGCATTTT.

CDR3 sequence reads: CASSLEGTGRGDTQYF. CDR3 nucleotide sequence: TGCGCCAGCAGCTTGGAAGGGACAGGGCGGGGAGATACGCAGTATTTT. This rearrangement joins TRBV5-1 to TRBJ2-3; 9 bases align to TRBD1. The V and J ends lost 0 bases and 5 bases, in that order; junction bases with no gene match: 7. Germline V lookup: CDR1 SGHRS, CDR2 YFSETQ. This CDR3 comprises 16 residues.

The chain carries TRBV18 and TRBJ2-2; possible D gene TRBD1, 5 bases. The germline CDR1 and CDR2 sequences are KGHSH and LQKENI. Trimming left V 4 bases short and J 6 bases short, with 12 bases between. The CDR3 has 14 residues. The CDR3, as DNA: TGTGCCAGCTCACGGATCAGGGTCGCCGGGGAGCTGTTTTTT. Its protein is CASSRIRVAGELFF.

The V call is TRBV9, the J call TRBJ1-4, with 9 bases identical to TRBD1. From germline, CDR1 is SGDLS and CDR2 YYNGEE. V lost 0 bases and J lost 4; bases outside the gene matches: 4. The CDR3 covers 16 residues. The CDR3 bases are TGTGCCAGCAGCGTAGGGGGACAGGGCTATAATGAAAAACTGTTTTTT. It yields the protein CASSVGGQGYNEKLFF. Drawing the rest from reference TRBV9 and TRBJ1-4, the complete variable domain is DSGVTQTPKHLITATGQRVTLRCSPRSGDLSVYWYQQSLDQGLQFLIQYYNGEERAKGNILERFSAQQFPDLHSELNLSSLELGDSALYFCASSVGGQGYNEKLFFGSGTQLSVL.

V gene TRBV9 combines with J gene TRBJ1-5, with 7 bases fitting TRBD1. Germline V gene lookup returns CDR1 SGDLS and CDR2 YYNGEE. There are 15 residues in the CDR3. V lost 4 bases and J lost 4; bases outside the gene matches: 8. CDR3 in DNA: TGTGCCAGCAGCTCATTCGGGACAGAGAATCAGCCCCAGCATTTT. Translation gives CASSSFGTENQPQHF.

The gene calls are TRBV19 and TRBJ2-1, with D possibly being TRBD2 (5 bases). V was trimmed by 5 bases and J by 4 bases, leaving 24 bases between them. This CDR3 region has 18 residues. In germline, CDR1 is LNHDA, CDR2 SQIVND (reference sequence). The CDR3 spells CASSVGGLITVKYNEQFF. The CDR3 DNA reads TGTGCCAGTAGTGTAGGAGGACTCATAACCGTCAAATACAATGAGCAGTTCTTC.

The V call is TRBV9, the J call TRBJ2-5, with 8 positions matching TRBD2. The V segment lost 4 bases and the J segment 5 bases; nucleotides outside the gene matches: 13. CDR3 length: 16 residues. Germline V CDR1 and CDR2: SGDLS, YYNGEE. The CDR3 is CASSPGFSGEQETQYF. CDR3 sequence (DNA): TGTGCCAGCAGCCCCGGCTTTAGCGGGGAGCAGGAGACCCAGTACTTC. The full variable domain, completed using reference TRBV9 and TRBJ2-5, is DSGVTQTPKHLITATGQRVTLRCSPRSGDLSVYWYQQSLDQGLQFLIQYYNGEERAKGNILERFSAQQFPDLHSELNLSSLELGDSALYFCASSPGFSGEQETQYFGPGTRLLVL.

The rearrangement links TRBV18 to TRBJ1-2; D gene unclear. The germline gives CDR1 KGHSH, CDR2 LQKENI. The CDR3 loop spans 13 amino acids. Between the trimmed V and J ends, which lost 1 base and 6 bases, there was a span of 9 bases. This CDR3 is CASSPRREDGYTF. CDR3 nucleotides: TGTGCCAGCTCACCACGGAGGGAGGATGGCTACACCTTC.

V and J are TRBV6-5 and TRBJ2-5; a possible D gene is TRBD2 (6 bases). CDR1 is MNHEY, CDR2 SVGAGI, per germline. The CDR3 has 13 residues. Trimming removed 6 bases at V and 0 bases at J, with 8 bases between. The CDR3 region is CASRGLNQETQYF. The CDR3 nucleotides are TGTGCCAGCAGGGGACTGAACCAAGAGACCCAGTACTTC.

The chain links TRBV2 to TRBJ1-2; no clear D gene. The CDR3 totals 14 residues. V lost 5 bases and J lost 2, with 12 bases in between. Germline assignment: CDR1 SNHLY and CDR2 FYNNEI. CDR3 nucleotides: TGTGCCAGCAGTTCTCTACCGGGAAACTATGGCTACACCTTC. Protein product: CASSSLPGNYGYTF.

The chain has TRBV5-1 and TRBJ2-7, with a weak D call TRBD1 (5 bases). Trimming took 1 base from V and 5 from J, leaving 10 bases between them. This CDR3 spans 13 amino acids. Germline lookup yields CDR1 SGHRS and CDR2 YFSETQ. CDR3 bases: TGCGCCAGCAGCTTGATTCAGGGCCACGAGCAGTACTTC. Its protein product is CASSLIQGHEQYF.

The chain recombines TRBV10-2 with TRBJ2-3; D might be TRBD1 (6 bases). The V end lost 5 bases, the J end lost 10 bases, and 10 bases lay between the germline ends. The V gene's germline CDR1 is WSHSY and CDR2 SAAADI. The CDR3 consists of 11 residues. The CDR3 reads CASSLDRAQYF. CDR3 bases: TGCGCCAGCAGTTTGGACAGAGCGCAGTATTTT.

The chain is built from TRBV6-5 and TRBJ2-7, with a weak D call TRBD1 (7 bases). The germline V gene has CDR1 MNHEY and CDR2 SVGAGI. Trimming removed 6 bases from V and 4 bases from J, with 16 bases in between. This CDR3 is 14 amino acids long. The CDR3 DNA sequence: TGTGCCAGCAGCCGCGGGACAGCGAGTTACGAGCAGTACTTC. Translation gives CASSRGTASYEQYF.